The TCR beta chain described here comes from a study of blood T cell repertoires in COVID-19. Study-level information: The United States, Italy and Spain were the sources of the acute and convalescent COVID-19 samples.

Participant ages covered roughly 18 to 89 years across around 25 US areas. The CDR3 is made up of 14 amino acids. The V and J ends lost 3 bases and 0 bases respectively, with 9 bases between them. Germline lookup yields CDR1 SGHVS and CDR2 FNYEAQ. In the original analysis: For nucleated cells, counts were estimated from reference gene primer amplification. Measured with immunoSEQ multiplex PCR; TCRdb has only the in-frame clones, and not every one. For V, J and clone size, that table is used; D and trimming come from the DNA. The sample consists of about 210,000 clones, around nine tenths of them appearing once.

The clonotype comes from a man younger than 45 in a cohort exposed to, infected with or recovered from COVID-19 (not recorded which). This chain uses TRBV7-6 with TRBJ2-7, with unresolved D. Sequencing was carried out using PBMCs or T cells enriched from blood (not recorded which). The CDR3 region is CASSFRLGSYEQYF. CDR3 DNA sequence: TGTGCCAGCAGCTTCCGACTGGGCTCCTACGAGCAGTACTTC.